This T cell receptor (beta chain) originates from a study of cytomegalovirus exposure and HLA in healthy donors. Use of 60 Vbeta and 13 Jbeta primers characterized the PCR. Measured with immunoSEQ multiplex PCR; TCRdb has only the in-frame clones, and not every one. The sample includes about 190,000 clones, more than 65% seen only once; the top ten take less than 2%. This clone was seen just once. The sample taken for sequencing was PBMCs. This receptor was taken from a woman in her twenties or thirties in good health and CMV-seronegative.

The CDR3 region is CASSQAPGGYPEAFF. DNA of the CDR3: TGTGCCAGCAGCCAAGCCCCGGGGGGGTATCCTGAAGCTTTCTTT. The gene calls are TRBV5-5 and TRBJ1-1; tentative D call: TRBD1 (5 bases). V lost 4 bases and J 6 bases, leaving 19 bases between the germline ends. This CDR3 is 15 amino acids long. Germline loops: CDR1 SGHKS, CDR2 YYEKEE (reference sequence).